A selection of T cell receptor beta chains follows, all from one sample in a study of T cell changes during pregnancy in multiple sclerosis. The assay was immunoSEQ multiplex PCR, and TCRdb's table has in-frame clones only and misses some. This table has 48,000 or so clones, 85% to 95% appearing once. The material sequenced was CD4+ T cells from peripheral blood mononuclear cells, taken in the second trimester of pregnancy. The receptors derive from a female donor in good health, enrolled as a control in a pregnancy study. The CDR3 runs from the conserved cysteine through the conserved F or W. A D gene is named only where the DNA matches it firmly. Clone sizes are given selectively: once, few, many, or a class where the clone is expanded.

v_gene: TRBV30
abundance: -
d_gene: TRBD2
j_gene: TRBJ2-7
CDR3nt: TGTGCCTGGAGTACGACTAGCGGGACTCACGAGCAGTACTTC
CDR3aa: CAWSTTSGTHEQYF

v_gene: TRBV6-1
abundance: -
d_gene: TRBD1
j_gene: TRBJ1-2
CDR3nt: TGTGCCAGCAGTGAAGGAGGGGGCGGGTACTATGGCTACACCTTC
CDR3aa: CASSEGGGGYYGYTF

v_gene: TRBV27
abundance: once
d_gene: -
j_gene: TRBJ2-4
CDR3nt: TGTGCCAGCAGTCCGAGTACTAGCCCCGGCGACATTCAGTACTTC
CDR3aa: CASSPSTSPGDIQYF

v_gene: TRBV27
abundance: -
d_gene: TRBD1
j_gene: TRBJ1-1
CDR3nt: TGTGCCAGCATGCGGCGCCAGGGGGTCACTGAAGCTTTCTTT
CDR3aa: CASMRRQGVTEAFF

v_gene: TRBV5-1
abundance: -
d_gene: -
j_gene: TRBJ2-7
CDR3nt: TGCGCCAGCAGCCCCGACCCGGGAGCATACCCCATCGAGCAGTACTTC
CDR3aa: CASSPDPGAYPIEQYF

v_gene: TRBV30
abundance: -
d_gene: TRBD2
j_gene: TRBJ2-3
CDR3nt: TGTGCCTGGAGTGTACTAGCGGGCTGGTCGTATTTT
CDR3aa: CAWSVLAGWSYF

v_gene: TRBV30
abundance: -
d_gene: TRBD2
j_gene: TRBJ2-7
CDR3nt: TGTGCCTGGACCGGGGGGGAGGGGGGCTCCTACGAGCAGTACTTC
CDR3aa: CAWTGGEGGSYEQYF

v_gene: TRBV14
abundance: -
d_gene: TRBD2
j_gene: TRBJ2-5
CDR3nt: TGTGCCAGCAGCCAAGATCTTGGACTAGCGGGGTGGACGCAAGAGACCCAGTACTTC
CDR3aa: CASSQDLGLAGWTQETQYF

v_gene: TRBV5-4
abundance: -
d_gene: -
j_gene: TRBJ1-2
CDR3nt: TGTGCCAGCAGTTCAGGGGTGGGCTATGGCTACACCTTC
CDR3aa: CASSSGVGYGYTF

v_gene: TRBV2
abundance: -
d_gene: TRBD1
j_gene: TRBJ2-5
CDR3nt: TGTGCCAGCAGAGGACAGGTCCAAGAGACCCAGTACTTC
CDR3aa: CASRGQVQETQYF

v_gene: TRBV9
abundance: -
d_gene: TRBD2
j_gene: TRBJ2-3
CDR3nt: TGTGCCAGCAGCCCGTTAGCGGGGGGCACAGATACGCAGTATTTT
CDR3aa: CASSPLAGGTDTQYF

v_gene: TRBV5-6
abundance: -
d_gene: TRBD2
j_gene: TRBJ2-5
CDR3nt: TGTGCCAGCAGCTTGGTAGCGGGAGGGCGAGAGACCCAGTACTTC
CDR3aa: CASSLVAGGRETQYF

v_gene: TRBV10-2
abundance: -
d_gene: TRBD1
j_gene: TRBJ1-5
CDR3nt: TGCGCCAGCAGTGAGAAGGGACAGGGACCCTTCAATCAGCCCCAGCATTTT
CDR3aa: CASSEKGQGPFNQPQHF

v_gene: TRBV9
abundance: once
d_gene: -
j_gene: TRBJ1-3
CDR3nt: TGTGCCAGCAGCTATAGAGGGGGAAACACCATATATTTT
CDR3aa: CASSYRGGNTIYF

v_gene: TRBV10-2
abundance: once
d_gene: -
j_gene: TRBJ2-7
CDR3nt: TGCGCCAGCGGGAGCTCCTACGAGCAGTACTTC
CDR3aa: CASGSSYEQYF

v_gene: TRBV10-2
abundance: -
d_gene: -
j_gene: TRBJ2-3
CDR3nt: TGCGCCAGCAGTCGAAGGGGCGGAACTCTCACAGATACGCAGTATTTT
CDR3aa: CASSRRGGTLTDTQYF

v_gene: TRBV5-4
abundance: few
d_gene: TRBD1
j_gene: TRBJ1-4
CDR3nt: TGTGCCAGCAGCCTCCAGGGGGTCACTAATGAAAAACTGTTTTTT
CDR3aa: CASSLQGVTNEKLFF

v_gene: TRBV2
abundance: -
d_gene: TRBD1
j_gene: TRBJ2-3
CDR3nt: TGTGCCAGCAGTGAGGAGGGACAGGTGGAAGATACGCAGTATTTT
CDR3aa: CASSEEGQVEDTQYF

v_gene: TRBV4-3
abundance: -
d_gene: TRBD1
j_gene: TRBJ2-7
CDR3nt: TGCGCCAGCAGCCAACAGACCGGGACAGGGGGCGAGCAGTACTTC
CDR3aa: CASSQQTGTGGEQYF

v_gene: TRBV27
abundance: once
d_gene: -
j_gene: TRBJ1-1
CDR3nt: TGTGCCAGCAGTTTATTGCTACAGGGTTCCACTGAAGCTTTCTTT
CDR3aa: CASSLLLQGSTEAFF

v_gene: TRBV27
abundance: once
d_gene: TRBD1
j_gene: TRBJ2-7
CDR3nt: TGTGCCAGCAGTTTCCGGACAGGGGGCTACGAGCAGTACTTC
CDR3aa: CASSFRTGGYEQYF

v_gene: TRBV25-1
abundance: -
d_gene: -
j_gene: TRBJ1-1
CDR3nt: TGTGCCAGCAGTTTAGCAGGGGCCACTGAAGCTTTCTTT
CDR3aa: CASSLAGATEAFF

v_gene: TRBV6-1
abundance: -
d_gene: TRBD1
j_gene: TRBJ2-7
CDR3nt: TGTGCCAGCAGGGTGGACAGGAGTTCCTACGAGCAGTACTTC
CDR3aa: CASRVDRSSYEQYF

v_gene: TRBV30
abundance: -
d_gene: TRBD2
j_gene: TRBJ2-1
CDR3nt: TGTGCCTGGAGTGTACCGATGGGTAGCGGGAGAATGTATGAGCAGTTCTTC
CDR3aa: CAWSVPMGSGRMYEQFF

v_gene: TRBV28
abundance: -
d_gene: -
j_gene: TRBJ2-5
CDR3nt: TGTGCCAGCAGTTTAGAAGGCAGGGGTGATGAGACCCAGTACTTC
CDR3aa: CASSLEGRGDETQYF

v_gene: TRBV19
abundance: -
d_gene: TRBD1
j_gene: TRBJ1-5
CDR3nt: TGTGCCAGCCATGAAGACAGGGGGCGAGGTCAGCCCCAGCATTTT
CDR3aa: CASHEDRGRGQPQHF

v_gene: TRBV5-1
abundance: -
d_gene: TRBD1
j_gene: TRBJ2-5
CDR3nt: TGCGCCAGCAGACAGGGGCGCCTTGAAGAGACCCAGTACTTC
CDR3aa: CASRQGRLEETQYF

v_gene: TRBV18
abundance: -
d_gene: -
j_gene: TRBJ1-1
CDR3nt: TGTGCCAGCTCACCCAGGACTGATAACACTGAAGCTTTCTTT
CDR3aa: CASSPRTDNTEAFF

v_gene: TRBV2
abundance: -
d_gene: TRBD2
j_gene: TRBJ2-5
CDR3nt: TGTGCCAGCAGGGGCCTAGCGGGGGTTGGTGAGACCCAGTACTTC
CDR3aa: CASRGLAGVGETQYF

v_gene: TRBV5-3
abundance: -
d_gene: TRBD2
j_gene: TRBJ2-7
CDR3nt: TGTGCCAGAAGCTTGCGGGGGGGGGATCAGACTAGCAGGTTCGGCGAGCAGTACTTC
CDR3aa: CARSLRGGDQTSRFGEQYF

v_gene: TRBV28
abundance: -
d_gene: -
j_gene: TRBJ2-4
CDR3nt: TGTGCCAGCAGCCGGGGTACGAGGGCCAAAAACATTCAGTACTTC
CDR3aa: CASSRGTRAKNIQYF

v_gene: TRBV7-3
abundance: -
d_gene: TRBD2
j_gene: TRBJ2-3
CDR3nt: TGTGCCAGCAGCTTAGGTCTAGCGGGAGCCACAGATACGCAGTATTTT
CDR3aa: CASSLGLAGATDTQYF

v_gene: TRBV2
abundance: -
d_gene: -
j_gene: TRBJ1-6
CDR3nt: TGTGCCAGCAGGCTACAGATACTTAATTCACCCCTCCACTTT
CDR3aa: CASRLQILNSPLHF

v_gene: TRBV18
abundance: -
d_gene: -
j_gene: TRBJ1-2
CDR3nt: TGTGCCAGCTCACCAGGAGGGGGGGCAAACTATGGCTACACCTTC
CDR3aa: CASSPGGGANYGYTF

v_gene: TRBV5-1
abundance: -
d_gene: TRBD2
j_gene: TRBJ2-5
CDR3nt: TGCGCCAGCAGCTTGGGTAGCGGGAGAAGCGGAGAGACCCAGTACTTC
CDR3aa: CASSLGSGRSGETQYF

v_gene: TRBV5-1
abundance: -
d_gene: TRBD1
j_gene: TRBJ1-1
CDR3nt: TGCGCCAGCAGCTTGGAAGGCGGGACAGGGAAAGGAGCTTTCTTT
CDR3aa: CASSLEGGTGKGAFF

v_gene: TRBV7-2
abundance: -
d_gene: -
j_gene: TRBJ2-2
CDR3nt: TGTGCCAGCAGCCTACGGGACAACGGGGCCGGGGAGCTGTTTTTT
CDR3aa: CASSLRDNGAGELFF

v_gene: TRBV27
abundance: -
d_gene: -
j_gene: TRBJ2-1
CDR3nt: TGTGCCAGCAGTACTCTCGACTGGAGCTCCTACAATGAGCAGTTCTTC
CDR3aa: CASSTLDWSSYNEQFF

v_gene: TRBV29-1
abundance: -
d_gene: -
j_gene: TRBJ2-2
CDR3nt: TGCAGCGTTAACCTCAGGGAGGTAACCGGGGAGCTGTTTTTT
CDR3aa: CSVNLREVTGELFF

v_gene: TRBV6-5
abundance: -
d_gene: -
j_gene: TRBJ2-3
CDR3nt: TGTGCCAGCAACCCTCGGGGGGCTAGCACAGATACGCAGTATTTT
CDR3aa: CASNPRGASTDTQYF